This T cell receptor (beta chain) was retrieved from a study of metastatic and nonmetastatic thyroid tumors. Study-wide context: Across peripheral blood and tumor or nodule tissue samples taken from malignant and benign thyroid patients, the repertoires were compared with one another.

There were no patients who had received any treatment before thyroid surgery. Points on this clone: Its specificity is not known.

The CDR3 is 15 residues long. Germline V CDR1 and CDR2: GTSNPN, SVGIG (reference sequence). The ends were cut back, 3 bases at V and 1 base at J, with 13 bases in the middle. Notes on the study in general: Malignant tumors reportedly showed significantly higher TCR beta diversity than benign nodules in both blood and tumor.

As handled by the study authors: Built for papillary thyroid cancer, a distant-metastasis classifier drew on CDR3 differences across clinicopathological groups. TCRdb re-analyzed the PCR reads through MiXCR. These V and J calls derive from TCRdb rather than the authors' analysis. The sample records tens of thousands of clones, roughly 18% being singletons. This sequence joins TRBV30 and TRBJ1-3; the D is unclear. This clonotype originated in a female donor with papillary thyroid cancer or a benign thyroid nodule (not recorded which). Some clones in this sample may be carry-over from other donors' samples. Source material: blood. DNA of the CDR3: TGTGCCTGGAGAAGTCGAGGTGGTTCTGGAAACACCATATATTTT. Residues: CAWRSRGGSGNTIYF.